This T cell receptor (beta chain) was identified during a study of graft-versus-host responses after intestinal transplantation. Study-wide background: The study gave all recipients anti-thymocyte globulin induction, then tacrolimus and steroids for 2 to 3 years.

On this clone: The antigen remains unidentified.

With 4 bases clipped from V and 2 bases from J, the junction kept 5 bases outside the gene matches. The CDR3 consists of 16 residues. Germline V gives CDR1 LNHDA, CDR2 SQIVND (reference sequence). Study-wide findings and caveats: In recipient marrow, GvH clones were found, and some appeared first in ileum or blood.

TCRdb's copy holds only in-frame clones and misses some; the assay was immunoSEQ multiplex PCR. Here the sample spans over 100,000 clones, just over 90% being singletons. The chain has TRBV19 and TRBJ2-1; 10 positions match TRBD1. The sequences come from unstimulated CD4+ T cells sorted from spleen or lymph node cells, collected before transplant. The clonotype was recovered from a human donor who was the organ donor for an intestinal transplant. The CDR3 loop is CASSKGQGTTYNEQFF. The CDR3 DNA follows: TGTGCCAGTAGTAAGGGACAGGGGACGACCTACAATGAGCAGTTCTTC.